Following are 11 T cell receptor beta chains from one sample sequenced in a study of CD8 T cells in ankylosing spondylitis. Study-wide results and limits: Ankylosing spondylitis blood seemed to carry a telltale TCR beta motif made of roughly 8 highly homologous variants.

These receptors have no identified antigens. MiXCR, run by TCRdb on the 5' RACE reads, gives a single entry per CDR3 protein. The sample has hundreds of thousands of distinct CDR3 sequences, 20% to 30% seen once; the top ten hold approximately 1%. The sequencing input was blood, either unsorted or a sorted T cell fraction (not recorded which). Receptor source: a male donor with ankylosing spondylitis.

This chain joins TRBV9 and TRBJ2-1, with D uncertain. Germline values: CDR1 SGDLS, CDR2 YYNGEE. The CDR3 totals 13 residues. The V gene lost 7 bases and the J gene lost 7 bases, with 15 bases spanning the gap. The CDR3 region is CASGRLVANEQFF. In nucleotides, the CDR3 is TGTGCCAGCGGCAGGCTAGTCGCGAATGAGCAGTTCTTC.

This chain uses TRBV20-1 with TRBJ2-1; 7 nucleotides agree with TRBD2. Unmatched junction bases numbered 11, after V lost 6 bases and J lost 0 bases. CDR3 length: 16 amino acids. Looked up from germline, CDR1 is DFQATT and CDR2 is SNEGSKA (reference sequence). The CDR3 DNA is TGCAGTGCGTCACTAGCGACCTTTAGCTCCTACAATGAGCAGTTCTTC. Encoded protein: CSASLATFSSYNEQFF.

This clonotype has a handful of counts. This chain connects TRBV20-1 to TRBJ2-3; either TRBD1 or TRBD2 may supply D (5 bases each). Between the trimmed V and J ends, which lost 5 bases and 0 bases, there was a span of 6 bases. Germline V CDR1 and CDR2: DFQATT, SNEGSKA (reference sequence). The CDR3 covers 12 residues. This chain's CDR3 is CSAGGSTDTQYF. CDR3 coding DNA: TGCAGTGCTGGGGGAAGCACAGATACGCAGTATTTT.

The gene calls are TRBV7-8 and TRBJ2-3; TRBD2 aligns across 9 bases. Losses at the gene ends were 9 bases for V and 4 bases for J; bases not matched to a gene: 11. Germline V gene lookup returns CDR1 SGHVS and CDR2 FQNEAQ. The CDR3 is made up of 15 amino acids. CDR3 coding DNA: TGTGCCAGTAAATCGCGGGAGGGCTGGGCAGATACGCAGTATTTT. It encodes CASKSREGWADTQYF. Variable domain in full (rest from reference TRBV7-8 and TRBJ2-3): GAGVSQSPRYKVAKRGQDVALRCDPISGHVSLFWYQQALGQGPEFLTYFQNEAQLDKSGLPSDRFFAERPEGSVSTLKIQRTQQEDSAVYLCASKSREGWADTQYFGPGTRLTVL.

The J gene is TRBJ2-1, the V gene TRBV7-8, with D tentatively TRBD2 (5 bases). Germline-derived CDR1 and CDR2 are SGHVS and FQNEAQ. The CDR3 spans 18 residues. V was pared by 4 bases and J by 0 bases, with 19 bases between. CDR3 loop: CASSSKPLTGSSYNEQFF. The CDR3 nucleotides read TGTGCCAGCAGCTCCAAACCTCTGACGGGGAGCTCCTACAATGAGCAGTTCTTC.

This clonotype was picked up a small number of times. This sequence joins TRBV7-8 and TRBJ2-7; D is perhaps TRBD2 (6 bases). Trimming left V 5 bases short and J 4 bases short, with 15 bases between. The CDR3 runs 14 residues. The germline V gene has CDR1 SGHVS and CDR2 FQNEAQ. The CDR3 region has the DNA TGTGCCAGCAGCCCAAACCGGGACTCTTACGAGCAGTACGTC. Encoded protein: CASSPNRDSYEQYV.

The CDR3 region has the DNA TGTGCCATCAGTGAGTCGGATTCTTGGGATGAGCAGTTCTTC. Encoded protein: CAISESDSWDEQFF. This chain joins TRBV10-3 and TRBJ2-1; the D is unclear. CDR1 is ENHRY, CDR2 SYGVKD, per germline. The length of the CDR3 is 14 residues. V dropped 0 bases and J dropped 8 bases, with 11 bases sitting between them.

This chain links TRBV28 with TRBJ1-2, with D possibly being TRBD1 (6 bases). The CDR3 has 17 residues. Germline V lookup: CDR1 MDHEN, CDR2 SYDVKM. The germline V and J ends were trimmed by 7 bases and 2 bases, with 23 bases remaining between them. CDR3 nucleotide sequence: TGTGCCAGCAACGAGTTAAGGGGGTCCGACTCCAACTATGGCTACACCTTC. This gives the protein CASNELRGSDSNYGYTF.

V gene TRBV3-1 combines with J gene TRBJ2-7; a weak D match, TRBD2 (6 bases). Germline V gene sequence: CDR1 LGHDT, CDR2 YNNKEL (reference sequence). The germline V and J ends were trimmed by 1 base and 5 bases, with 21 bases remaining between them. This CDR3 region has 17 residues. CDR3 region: CASSQGILAPAGNEQYF. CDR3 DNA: TGTGCCAGCAGCCAAGGGATTCTAGCGCCGGCCGGGAACGAGCAGTACTTC.

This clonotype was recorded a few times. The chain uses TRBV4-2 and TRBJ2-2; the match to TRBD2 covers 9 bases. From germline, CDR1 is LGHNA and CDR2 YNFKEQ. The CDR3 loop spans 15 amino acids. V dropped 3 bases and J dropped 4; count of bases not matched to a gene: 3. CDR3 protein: CASSQAGGPTGELFF. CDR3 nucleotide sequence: TGTGCCAGCAGCCAGGCGGGAGGGCCCACCGGGGAGCTGTTTTTT.

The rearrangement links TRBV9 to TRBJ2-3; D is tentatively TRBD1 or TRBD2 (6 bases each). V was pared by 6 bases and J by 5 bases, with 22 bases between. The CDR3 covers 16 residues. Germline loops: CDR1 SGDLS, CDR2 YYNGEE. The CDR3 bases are TGTGCCAGCACCAGATCGATGACGGGGGCGGGAGATACGCAGTATTTT. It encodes CASTRSMTGAGDTQYF. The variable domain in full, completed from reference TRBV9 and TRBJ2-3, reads DSGVTQTPKHLITATGQRVTLRCSPRSGDLSVYWYQQSLDQGLQFLIQYYNGEERAKGNILERFSAQQFPDLHSELNLSSLELGDSALYFCASTRSMTGAGDTQYFGPGTRLTVL.